This T cell receptor (beta chain) was documented in a study of T cells in Graves' hyperthyroidism and ophthalmopathy. Study-level findings and limits: Stable hyperthyroidism and ophthalmopathy were separated using 13 V-J signatures. Most thyroid clonotypes with frequency above 0.001 were detected in blood.

Template material for amplifying TCR beta CDR3 regions consisted of RNA transcripts. Using the HTBI primer set, a first-round RT-PCR was run on the TCR CDR3. TCRdb reanalysed the multiplex PCR reads using MiXCR and keeps one entry per CDR3 protein. This sample has 550,000 to 600,000 distinct CDR3 sequences, with over 15% found just once. A word on this clonotype: The antigen is not known.

Calling Graves' hyperthyroidism stable meant ophthalmopathy did not progress within 18 months. The source material was blood. The TCR was taken from a woman younger than 30 with Graves' hyperthyroidism.

In DNA, the CDR3 is TGCAGTGCTAGTTCCCGGGACAGGGATACCCCGTGGGAGACCCAGTACTTC. Protein: CSASSRDRDTPWETQYF. V usage is TRBV20-1 and J usage is TRBJ2-5; 9 bases line up with TRBD1. Losses at the gene ends were 3 bases for V and 5 bases for J; bases not matched to a gene: 16. The length of the CDR3 is 17 residues. The germline V gene has CDR1 DFQATT and CDR2 SNEGSKA (reference sequence).